This TCR beta chain was found in a study of vaccination and CD4 T cells after COVID-19. Looking at the study overall: Two of the convalescents were Hispanic, and the group consisted of six males and four females. Between diagnosis and the drawing of post-COVID samples lay a median 101 days (range 35 to 161). Study-wide results and caveats: Post-vaccination reactive clonotypes (median 38) did not differ significantly from post-infection (21).

One entry per CDR3 protein results from TCRdb running MiXCR on the PCR reads. The sample records about 36,000 distinct CDR3 sequences, 36% being singletons. The sample's time point: late sampling 161 to 241 days after vaccination in a few convalescent patients. This CDR3 has 13 amino acids. V gave up 3 bases and J gave up 2 bases, with 6 bases separating them. Germline CDR1 reads SGHTA; CDR2 reads FQGNSA. Comments on this clonotype: The antigen is undetermined.

The sample consisted of CD4+ T cells from blood, taken about 7 months after SARS-CoV-2 vaccination. The TCR originated in a human donor who had recovered from COVID-19. The chain employs TRBV7-2 and TRBJ2-3; perhaps TRBD2 as D (5 bases). The CDR3 region has the DNA TGTGCCAGCAGCTTCCGGGACACAGATACGCAGTATTTT. It encodes CASSFRDTDTQYF.